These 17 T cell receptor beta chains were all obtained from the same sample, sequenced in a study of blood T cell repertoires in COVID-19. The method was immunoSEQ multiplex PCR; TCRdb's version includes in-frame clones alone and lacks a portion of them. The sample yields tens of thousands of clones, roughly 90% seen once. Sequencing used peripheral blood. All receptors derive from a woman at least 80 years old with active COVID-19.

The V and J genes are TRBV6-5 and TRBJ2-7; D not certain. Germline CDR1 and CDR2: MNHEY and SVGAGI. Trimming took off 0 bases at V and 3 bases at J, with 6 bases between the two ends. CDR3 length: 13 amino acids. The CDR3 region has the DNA TGTGCCAGCAGTTACTCCTCCGTCTACGAGCAGTACTTC. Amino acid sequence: CASSYSSVYEQYF.

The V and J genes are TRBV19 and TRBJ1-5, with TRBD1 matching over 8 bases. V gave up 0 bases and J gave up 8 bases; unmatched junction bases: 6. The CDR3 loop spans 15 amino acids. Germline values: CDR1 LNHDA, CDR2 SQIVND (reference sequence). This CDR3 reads CASSIENRGFEPQHF. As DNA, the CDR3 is TGTGCCAGTAGTATAGAGAACAGGGGGTTCGAGCCCCAGCATTTT.

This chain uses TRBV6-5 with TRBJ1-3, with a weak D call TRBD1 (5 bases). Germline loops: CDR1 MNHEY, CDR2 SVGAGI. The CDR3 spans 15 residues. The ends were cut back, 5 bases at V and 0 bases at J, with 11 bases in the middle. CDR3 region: CASSSIDSSGNTIYF. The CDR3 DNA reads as TGTGCCAGCAGTAGCATCGACAGCTCTGGAAACACCATATATTTT.

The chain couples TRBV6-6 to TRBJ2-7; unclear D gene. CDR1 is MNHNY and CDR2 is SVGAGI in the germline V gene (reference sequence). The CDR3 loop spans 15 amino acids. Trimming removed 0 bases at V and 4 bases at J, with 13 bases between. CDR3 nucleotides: TGTGCCAGCAGTTACTCGACACCCAGCCCTTACGAGCAGTACTTC. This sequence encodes CASSYSTPSPYEQYF.

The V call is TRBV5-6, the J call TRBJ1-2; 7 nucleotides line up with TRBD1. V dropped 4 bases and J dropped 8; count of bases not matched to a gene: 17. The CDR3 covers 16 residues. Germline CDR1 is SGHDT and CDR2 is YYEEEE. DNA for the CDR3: TGTGCCAGCAGCCCCGAAAGGACAGGCCTTCTTGGCGGCTACACCTTC. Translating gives CASSPERTGLLGGYTF. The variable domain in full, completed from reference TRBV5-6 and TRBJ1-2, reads DAGVTQSPTHLIKTRGQQVTLRCSPKSGHDTVSWYQQALGQGPQFIFQYYEEEERQRGNFPDRFSGHQFPNYSSELNVNALLLGDSALYLCASSPERTGLLGGYTFGSGTRLTVV.

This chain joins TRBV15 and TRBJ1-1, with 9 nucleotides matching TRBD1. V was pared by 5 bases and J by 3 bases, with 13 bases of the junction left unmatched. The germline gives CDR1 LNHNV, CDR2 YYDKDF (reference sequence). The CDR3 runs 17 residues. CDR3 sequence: CATSARYPGQGHTEAFF. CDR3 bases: TGTGCCACCAGCGCCAGATATCCGGGACAGGGACACACTGAAGCTTTCTTT.

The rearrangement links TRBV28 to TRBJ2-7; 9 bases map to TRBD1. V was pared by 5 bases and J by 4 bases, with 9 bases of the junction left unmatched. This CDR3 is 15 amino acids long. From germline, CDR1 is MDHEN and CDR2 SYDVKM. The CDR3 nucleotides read TGTGCCAGCAGTACTAGACAGGGGGTATTATACGAGCAGTACTTC. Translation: CASSTRQGVLYEQYF.

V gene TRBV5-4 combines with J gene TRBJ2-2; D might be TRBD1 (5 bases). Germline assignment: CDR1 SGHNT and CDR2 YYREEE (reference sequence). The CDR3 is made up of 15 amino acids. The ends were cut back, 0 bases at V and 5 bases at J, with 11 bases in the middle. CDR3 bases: TGTGCCAGCAGCTTGGACCAGGGTCGAACCGGGGAGCTGTTTTTT. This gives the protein CASSLDQGRTGELFF.

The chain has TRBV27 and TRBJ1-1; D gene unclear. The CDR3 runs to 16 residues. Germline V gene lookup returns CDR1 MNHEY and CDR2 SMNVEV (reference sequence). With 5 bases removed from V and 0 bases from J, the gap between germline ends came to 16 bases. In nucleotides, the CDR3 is TGTGCCAGCAGTCCCCCCGCGGGGAGGATGAACACTGAAGCTTTCTTT. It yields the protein CASSPPAGRMNTEAFF.

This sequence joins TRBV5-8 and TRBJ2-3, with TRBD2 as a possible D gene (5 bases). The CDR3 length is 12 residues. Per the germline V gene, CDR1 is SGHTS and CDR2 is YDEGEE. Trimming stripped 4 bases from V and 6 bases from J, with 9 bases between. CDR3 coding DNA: TGTGCCAGCAGCATACAGCGGGATACGCAGTATTTT. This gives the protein CASSIQRDTQYF.

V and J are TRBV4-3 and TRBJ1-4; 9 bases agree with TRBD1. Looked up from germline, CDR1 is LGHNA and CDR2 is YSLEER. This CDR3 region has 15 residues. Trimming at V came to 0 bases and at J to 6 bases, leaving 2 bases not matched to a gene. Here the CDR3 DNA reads TGCGCCAGCAGCCAAGAATGGACAGGGGATGAAAAACTGTTTTTT. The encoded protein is CASSQEWTGDEKLFF.

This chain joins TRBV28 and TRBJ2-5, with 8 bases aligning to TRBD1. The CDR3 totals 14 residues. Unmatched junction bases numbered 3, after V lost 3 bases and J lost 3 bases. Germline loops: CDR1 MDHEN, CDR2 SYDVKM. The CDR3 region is CASSFGGQEETQYF. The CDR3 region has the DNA TGTGCCAGCAGTTTCGGGGGACAGGAAGAGACCCAGTACTTC.

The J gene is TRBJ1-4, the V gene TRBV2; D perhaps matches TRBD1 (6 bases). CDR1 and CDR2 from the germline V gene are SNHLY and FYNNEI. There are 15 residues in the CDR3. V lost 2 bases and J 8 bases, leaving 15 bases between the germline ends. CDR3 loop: CASSELHRVWEKLFF. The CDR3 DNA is TGTGCCAGCAGTGAACTTCACAGGGTCTGGGAAAAACTGTTTTTT. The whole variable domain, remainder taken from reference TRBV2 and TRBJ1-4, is EPEVTQTPSHQVTQMGQEVILRCVPISNHLYFYWYRQILGQKVEFLVSFYNNEISEKSEIFDDQFSVERPDGSNFTLKIRSTKLEDSAMYFCASSELHRVWEKLFFGSGTQLSVL.

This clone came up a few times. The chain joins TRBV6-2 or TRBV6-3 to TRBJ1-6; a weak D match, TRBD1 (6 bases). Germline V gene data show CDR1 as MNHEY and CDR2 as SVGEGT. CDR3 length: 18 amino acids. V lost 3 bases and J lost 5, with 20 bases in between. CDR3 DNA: TGTGCCAGCAGTTATCTGTTGGCAGGGGTTTTGGATAATTCACCCCTCCACTTT. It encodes CASSYLLAGVLDNSPLHF.

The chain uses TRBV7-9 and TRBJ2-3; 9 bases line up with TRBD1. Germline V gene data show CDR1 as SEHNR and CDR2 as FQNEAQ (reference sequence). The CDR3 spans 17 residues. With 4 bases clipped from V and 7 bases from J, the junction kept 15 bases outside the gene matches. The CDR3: CASSSIPGQGIRNTQYF. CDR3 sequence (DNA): TGTGCCAGCAGCTCGATCCCGGGACAGGGCATTAGGAATACGCAGTATTTT.

The CDR3 sequence is CASSRQGIYGYTF. CDR3 coding DNA: TGTGCCAGCAGTCGACAGGGGATTTATGGCTACACCTTC. This chain links TRBV28 with TRBJ1-2; 8 nucleotides agree with TRBD1. Trimming cost V 5 bases and J 5 bases; bases outside gene matches: 4. This CDR3 comprises 13 residues. Germline assignment: CDR1 MDHEN and CDR2 SYDVKM.

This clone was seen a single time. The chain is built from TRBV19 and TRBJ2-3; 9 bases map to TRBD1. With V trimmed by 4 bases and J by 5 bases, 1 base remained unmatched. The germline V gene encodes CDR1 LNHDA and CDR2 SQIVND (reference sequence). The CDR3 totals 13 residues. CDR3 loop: CASSTTGGDTQYF. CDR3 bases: TGTGCCAGTAGTACGACAGGGGGAGATACGCAGTATTTT.